One sample yielded the 3 T cell receptor beta chains listed below, sequenced in a study of blood T cells in healthy people across ages (dated by TCRdb to the mid-2010s). To prepare the library, 5' RACE was applied. Sequencing was carried out with an Illumina HiSeq 2500. A second PCR of about 7 to 12 cycles was run with a J-beta primer mix and a sample-barcoded 5' primer. TCRdb passed the public sequencing reads through fastp at Q25 and MiXCR, retaining productive beta sequences. Identical CDR3 proteins give one entry, which carries the most common genes and DNA. In all, the sample holds about 780,000 distinct CDR3 sequences, and about 42% of those were seen once. In total, the top ten clones hold 18% of the sample. Sequences were obtained from blood. These receptors all come from an elderly man in good health.

A few counts support this clonotype. V is TRBV24-1 and J is TRBJ2-1, with 13 positions matching TRBD2. Germline values: CDR1 KGHDR, CDR2 SFDVKD. V lost 3 bases to trimming and J lost 7 bases; unmatched junction nucleotides: 17. CDR3 size: 20 residues. CDR3 coding DNA: TGTGCCACCAGTGATCATGGACAGGGCATACTAGCGGGAGGGCTTAATGAGCAGTTCTTC. This translates into CATSDHGQGILAGGLNEQFF.

The rearrangement links TRBV3-1 to TRBJ2-2, with D hard to call. Looked up from germline, CDR1 is LGHDT and CDR2 is YNNKEL (reference sequence). This CDR3 contains 15 residues. V lost 4 bases, J lost 3 bases, and 12 bases lay in between. The CDR3 region has the DNA TGTGCCAGCAGCCGAGAAATGGGGTACACCGGGGAGCTGTTTTTT. Amino acid sequence: CASSREMGYTGELFF.

The rearrangement links TRBV7-9 to TRBJ1-4; tentative D call: TRBD1 (5 bases). Germline V lookup: CDR1 SEHNR, CDR2 FQNEAQ (reference sequence). This CDR3 region has 15 residues. V lost 4 bases to trimming and J lost 5 bases, with 14 bases between them. CDR3 sequence (DNA): TGTGCCAGCAGCTCCCAGGGTGTACTAAATGAAAAACTGTTTTTT. This translates into CASSSQGVLNEKLFF.